This TCR beta chain was captured by sequencing in a study of regulatory T cells in long-lasting Graves disease. Trimming shortened V by 5 bases and J by 15 bases, and 20 bases separated the two germline ends. This CDR3 is 13 amino acids long. The germline V gene has CDR1 SEHNR and CDR2 FQNEAQ (reference sequence). This clonotype was seen many times. The antigen remains unidentified. As for time point: newly diagnosed GD, antithyroid drugs for less than 3 months. PBMCs were the source of the RNA used for TCR sequencing. Sequencing libraries for TCR beta were prepared with iRepertoire HTBI primers and Arm-PCR of CDR3 regions. MiXCR, applied by TCRdb to the multiplex PCR reads, yields one record per CDR3 protein. The repertoire holds hundreds of thousands of distinct CDR3 sequences, approximately 16% seen once, with 30% in the top ten. Findings of the study overall: Persistent Graves' patients showed reduced TCR diversity versus newly diagnosed patients.

The sample also formed part of further work on T cells in Graves' hyperthyroidism and ophthalmopathy.

The specimen was peripheral blood mononuclear cells (PBMCs), collected at new diagnosis, from a patient treated with antithyroid drugs. The chain employs TRBV7-9 and TRBJ2-1; D is undetermined. The receptor was derived from a man in his forties with Graves disease. The CDR3 is CASSHLRVVVPFF. The CDR3 DNA reads as TGTGCCAGCAGCCACCTACGAGTGGTTGTGCCGTTCTTC.